This T cell receptor beta chain emerged from a study of blood T cell repertoires in COVID-19. Study-wide context: Samples taken during acute and convalescent COVID-19 were collected in the United States, Italy and Spain. PBMCs, B-cell-depleted T cells, or T cells provided the cDNA or gDNA that made up the material.

Method: immunoSEQ multiplex PCR; TCRdb's copy keeps in-frame clones and lacks some. The sample carries about 260,000 clones, 86% recorded once. The CDR3 runs 15 residues. Per germline, CDR1 MNHNS and CDR2 SASEGT. V was trimmed by 2 bases and J by 3 bases, leaving 10 bases between them. This clone has a single count. This clonotype was sampled from a man aged 18 to 29 with active or convalescent COVID-19. The sequencing sample was made of peripheral blood. The V call is TRBV6-1, the J call TRBJ1-4, with D perhaps matching TRBD1 (6 bases). The CDR3 region is CASSEQGRANEKLFF. CDR3 coding DNA: TGTGCCAGCAGTGAACAGGGGAGGGCTAATGAAAAACTGTTTTTT.